What follows are 5 T cell receptor beta chains derived from one specimen sequenced in a study of blood T cell repertoires in COVID-19. The method was immunoSEQ multiplex PCR; TCRdb's version includes in-frame clones alone and lacks a portion of them. The sample contains about 250,000 clones, just over 85% of which appear only once. The sequenced material came from PBMCs or T cells enriched from blood (not recorded which). The receptors originated from a man aged 40-50 years who had recovered from COVID-19.

The rearrangement joins TRBV6-4 to TRBJ2-1; tentatively, D is TRBD1 (7 bases). The CDR3 is 14 residues long. Germline lookup yields CDR1 MRHNA and CDR2 SNTAGT. V dropped 0 bases and J dropped 9 bases, with 12 bases sitting between them. The CDR3 is CASSDSGQGGEQFF. The CDR3 DNA reads TGTGCCAGCAGTGACTCGGGTCAGGGGGGTGAGCAGTTCTTC.

The chain combines TRBV28 with TRBJ1-2, with 8 bases fitting TRBD1. Germline CDR1 is MDHEN and CDR2 is SYDVKM. J lost 1 base, V lost 9 bases, and 4 bases had no gene match. The CDR3 is 13 residues long. The CDR3 spells CASYGTGNYGYTF. CDR3 in DNA: TGTGCCAGTTACGGGACAGGTAACTATGGCTACACCTTC.

The chain recombines TRBV5-1 with TRBJ1-5, with D hard to call. The germline CDR1 and CDR2 sequences are SGHRS and YFSETQ. V was shortened by 0 bases and J by 5 bases, with 12 bases between the two germline ends. This CDR3 is 15 amino acids long. This CDR3 reads CASSLGYMEDQPQHF. The CDR3 DNA is TGCGCCAGCAGCTTGGGTTATATGGAGGATCAGCCCCAGCATTTT. The full variable domain, with the rest looked up from reference TRBV5-1 and TRBJ1-5, is KAGVTQTPRYLIKTRGQQVTLSCSPISGHRSVSWYQQTPGQGLQFLFEYFSETQRNKGNFPGRFSGRQFSNSRSEMNVSTLELGDSALYLCASSLGYMEDQPQHFGDGTRLSIL.

V and J are TRBV6-1 and TRBJ1-4, with TRBD1 matching over 8 bases. CDR1 is MNHNS, CDR2 SASEGT, per germline. V was clipped by 1 base and J by 5 bases; unmatched bases: 3. CDR3 length: 15 residues. In DNA form, the CDR3 reads TGTGCCAGCAGTGAAGTCAGGACAGGGAATGAAAAACTGTTTTTT. It specifies CASSEVRTGNEKLFF.

V usage is TRBV9 and J usage is TRBJ1-1; D is ambiguous. V lost 4 bases, J lost 0 bases, and 7 bases lay in between. The CDR3 has 13 amino acids. Germline CDR1 and CDR2: SGDLS and YYNGEE. This CDR3 is CASSFSVNTEAFF. CDR3 nucleotides: TGTGCCAGCAGCTTCTCAGTGAACACTGAAGCTTTCTTT.